One sample yielded the 3 T cell receptor beta chains listed below, sequenced in a study of blood T cell repertoires in COVID-19. Produced via immunoSEQ multiplex PCR; TCRdb's table is partial and in-frame only. The table includes 150,000 or so clones, over 80% detected once. Material: peripheral blood. The source of these receptors is a human donor in a cohort sampled during active COVID-19.

The chain has TRBV2 and TRBJ2-3; D might be TRBD1 (5 bases). This CDR3 spans 19 amino acids. Trimming stripped 5 bases from V and 6 bases from J, with 30 bases between. Germline values: CDR1 SNHLY, CDR2 FYNNEI. The CDR3 DNA reads as TGTGCCAGCAGTCCTCAACCCAATTACGACAGACGTAGTTGGGATACGCAGTATTTT. Translating gives CASSPQPNYDRRSWDTQYF. Looking up the rest from reference TRBV2 and TRBJ2-3 gives the full variable domain: EPEVTQTPSHQVTQMGQEVILRCVPISNHLYFYWYRQILGQKVEFLVSFYNNEISEKSEIFDDQFSVERPDGSNFTLKIRSTKLEDSAMYFCASSPQPNYDRRSWDTQYFGPGTRLTVL.

This clone was counted once. V and J are TRBV28 and TRBJ2-6, with D tentatively TRBD2 (6 bases). Per the germline V gene, CDR1 is MDHEN and CDR2 is SYDVKM. V was pared by 3 bases and J by 2 bases, with 11 bases between. The CDR3 covers 16 residues. CDR3 DNA: TGTGCCAGCAGTTTGGGACTTGTTCCTGGGGCCAACGTCCTGACTTTC. It encodes CASSLGLVPGANVLTF.

The chain combines TRBV2 with TRBJ2-2; 11 nucleotides align to TRBD2. Germline CDR1 and CDR2: SNHLY and FYNNEI. With 3 bases clipped from V and 5 bases from J, the junction kept 11 bases outside the gene matches. The CDR3 spans 18 residues. The DNA of the CDR3 is TGTGCCAGCAGTGATATAGTAGCGGGAGGGCCGTTTACCGGGGAGCTGTTTTTT. Amino acid sequence: CASSDIVAGGPFTGELFF.